The rows below give T cell receptor beta chains drawn from one sample of a study of shared clonotypes between healthy human individuals. This table comes from immunoSEQ multiplex PCR, and its TCRdb copy is limited to in-frame clones, with some not included. This table has about 480,000 clones, 79% appearing once. Material for sequencing was PBMCs. These receptors originate from a woman in her thirties or forties in good health. Some clones in this sample may be carry-over from other donors' samples. Each CDR3 is given with its conserved first and last residue. The D gene is left open where the match is weak. The size of a clone is reported for some rows only, either as once, few or many, or as a class for expanded clones.

d_call	v_call	j_call	clone_size	cdr3_aa	cdr3_nt
NA	TRBV2	TRBJ2-2	NA	CASSEAGRTGELFF	TGTGCCAGCAGTGAGGCGGGAAGGACCGGGGAGCTGTTTTTT
NA	TRBV6-6	TRBJ2-6	NA	CASSYFPPGANVLTF	TGTGCCAGCAGTTATTTCCCCCCTGGGGCCAACGTCCTGACTTTC
NA	TRBV2	TRBJ2-2	NA	CASRPAGWGTGELFF	TGTGCCAGCCGACCCGCCGGGTGGGGAACCGGGGAGCTGTTTTTT
TRBD2	TRBV27	TRBJ2-7	NA	CASRGLATSYEQYF	TGTGCCAGCAGGGGACTAGCGACCTCCTACGAGCAGTACTTC
NA	TRBV2	TRBJ2-3	NA	CASGGGRADTQYF	TGTGCCAGCGGAGGGGGTAGGGCAGATACGCAGTATTTT
NA	TRBV12-5	TRBJ1-2	NA	CASGLVPGEGYTF	TGTGCTAGTGGTTTGGTACCCGGGGAGGGCTACACCTTC
TRBD2	TRBV18	TRBJ2-2	NA	CASSHGAGLADLNTGELFF	TGTGCCAGCTCTCATGGGGCCGGACTAGCGGACCTTAACACCGGGGAGCTGTTTTTT
NA	TRBV29-1	TRBJ2-7	once	CSVEGQAHEQYF	TGCAGCGTTGAAGGGCAGGCCCACGAGCAGTACTTC
NA	TRBV7-2	TRBJ2-7	NA	CASTPVVYEQYF	TGTGCCAGCACCCCCGTAGTTTACGAGCAGTACTTC
NA	TRBV28	TRBJ2-5	NA	CASRPRDFTPGVKTQYF	TGTGCCAGCAGACCCCGGGACTTCACTCCGGGAGTGAAGACCCAGTACTTC
TRBD1	TRBV19	TRBJ2-7	NA	CASSIAGQGRGEQYF	TGTGCCAGTAGTATAGCGGGACAGGGGCGAGGCGAGCAGTACTTC
NA	TRBV5-4	TRBJ1-3	NA	CASSLGLSGNTIYF	TGTGCCAGCAGCTTGGGTCTCTCTGGAAACACCATATATTTT
TRBD1	TRBV5-4	TRBJ2-5	NA	CASSPGQMYQETQYF	TGTGCCAGCAGCCCGGGACAGATGTACCAAGAGACCCAGTACTTC
TRBD2	TRBV15	TRBJ2-1	NA	CATSRDHPLAGGGEQFF	TGTGCCACCAGCAGAGATCATCCGCTAGCGGGAGGGGGTGAGCAGTTCTTC
TRBD1	TRBV27	TRBJ1-4	NA	CASKRTGDGTDNEKLFF	TGTGCCAGCAAACGGACAGGGGACGGCACTGATAATGAAAAACTGTTTTTT
TRBD2	TRBV7-9	TRBJ2-1	once	CASSSLAGGDEQFF	TGTGCCAGCAGCTCTCTAGCGGGAGGTGATGAGCAGTTCTTC
NA	TRBV29-1	TRBJ2-1	NA	CSVPSILVNNGEQFF	TGCAGCGTCCCAAGCATACTAGTAAACAACGGTGAGCAGTTCTTC
NA	TRBV4-1	TRBJ1-5	once	CASSQASGPGEPQHF	TGCGCCAGCAGCCAAGCTTCGGGGCCCGGGGAGCCCCAGCATTTT
NA	TRBV9	TRBJ2-5	NA	CASSVAGDWETQYF	TGTGCCAGCAGCGTGGCAGGGGATTGGGAGACCCAGTACTTC
NA	TRBV5-8	TRBJ2-1	NA	CASSLVGARSFF	TGTGCCAGCAGCTTGGTAGGGGCCAGGTCGTTCTTC
TRBD1	TRBV5-4	TRBJ1-2	NA	CASSLGGRTGVGRGYGYTF	TGTGCCAGCAGCTTGGGAGGGCGGACAGGGGTCGGTCGGGGCTATGGCTACACCTTC
NA	TRBV28	TRBJ2-3	few	CASTLKGAATDTQYF	TGTGCCAGCACCTTAAAAGGGGCGGCCACAGATACGCAGTATTTT
TRBD2	TRBV27	TRBJ2-1	few	CASSWIAGGLSNEQFF	TGTGCCAGCAGCTGGATAGCGGGAGGCTTAAGCAATGAGCAGTTCTTC
TRBD2	TRBV11-2	TRBJ2-7	NA	CASSGLAGGYEQYF	TGTGCCAGCAGCGGACTAGCGGGAGGCTACGAGCAGTACTTC
TRBD1	TRBV30	TRBJ1-4	NA	CAWGDRGRSEKLFF	TGTGCCTGGGGGGACAGGGGGCGCAGCGAAAAACTGTTTTTT
NA	TRBV7-9	TRBJ2-5	NA	CASSLAGYSQETQYF	TGTGCCAGCAGCTTAGCAGGGTACTCCCAAGAGACCCAGTACTTC
NA	TRBV18	TRBJ2-6	NA	CASSPGSSGANVLTF	TGTGCCAGCTCACCAGGGAGCTCTGGGGCCAACGTCCTGACTTTC
NA	TRBV28	TRBJ1-5	NA	CASSPGRSNQPQHF	TGTGCCAGCAGTCCGGGACGGAGCAATCAGCCCCAGCATTTT
NA	TRBV7-2	TRBJ2-2	NA	CASSSKTSTGELFF	TGTGCCAGCAGCTCCAAGACTAGCACCGGGGAGCTGTTTTTT
TRBD2	TRBV10-2	TRBJ2-2	NA	CATQTSGAAGELFF	TGCGCCACGCAGACTAGCGGGGCGGCCGGGGAGCTGTTTTTT
NA	TRBV4-3	TRBJ1-1	NA	CASSPSWGTGNTEAFF	TGCGCCAGCAGCCCCAGTTGGGGGACGGGAAACACTGAAGCTTTCTTT
NA	TRBV18	TRBJ1-1	NA	CASSPNSGATEAFF	TGTGCCAGCTCACCTAACTCAGGGGCGACTGAAGCTTTCTTT